The 12 T cell receptor beta chains presented below share a single source sample, sequenced in a study of T-cell reconstitution after alpha-beta-depleted transplantation in children. Unique molecular identifiers were used in preparing the TCRbeta library. MiXCR, applied by TCRdb to the PCR reads, yields one record per CDR3 protein. Here the sample spans around 700,000 distinct CDR3 sequences, under 15% being singletons. The material sequenced was PBMCs, taken before TCRalphabeta/CD19-depleted stem cell transplant. These receptors came from a girl aged 2 to 10 with congenital amegakaryocytic thrombocytopenia, due to receive a stem cell transplant.

This clonotype was seen repeatedly, ten times or more. The chain combines TRBV6-2 or TRBV6-3 with TRBJ2-1; 8 bases fit TRBD2. Per germline, CDR1 MNHEY and CDR2 SVGEGT. J was trimmed by 9 bases and V by 6 bases; bases with no gene match: 28. The CDR3 runs to 20 residues. CDR3: CASSHSLTGHPTMGTSEQFF. In DNA, the CDR3 is TGTGCCAGCAGCCATTCCCTCACGGGACATCCGACGATGGGGACTAGTGAGCAGTTCTTC.

This clonotype occurred many times. V usage is TRBV20-1 and J usage is TRBJ2-7, with 7 bases that match TRBD2. Looked up from germline, CDR1 is DFQATT and CDR2 is SNEGSKA (reference sequence). V shed 1 base and J 1 base; nucleotides not matched to a gene: 7. This CDR3 region has 15 residues. CDR3 sequence reads: CSARGPAGWSYEQYF. DNA of the CDR3: TGCAGTGCTAGAGGTCCAGCGGGGTGGTCCTACGAGCAGTACTTC.

This clonotype appeared many times. The CDR3 DNA reads TGTGCCAGCAGTTTTTCGGGACAGGGATACAATGAGCAGTTCTTC. It encodes CASSFSGQGYNEQFF. The chain employs TRBV9 and TRBJ2-1, with 9 bases that match TRBD1. The length of the CDR3 is 15 residues. V trimming: 5 bases; J trimming: 4 bases; junction bases outside the gene matches: 7. Germline V gene data show CDR1 as SGDLS and CDR2 as YYNGEE.

The CDR3 DNA reads as TGTGCCAGCAGTTTAGGGGTTAACTACAATGAGCAGTTCTTC. Translated, it gives CASSLGVNYNEQFF. This chain connects TRBV12-3 or TRBV12-4 to TRBJ2-1; D unclear. Trimming cost V 1 base and J 3 bases, with 7 bases left between them. The CDR3 consists of 14 residues.

This clonotype has a handful of counts. The V call is TRBV2, the J call TRBJ2-3; D not certain. Germline CDR1 is SNHLY and CDR2 is FYNNEI. CDR3 length: 13 residues. The germline V and J ends were trimmed by 3 bases and 0 bases, with 4 bases remaining between them. The CDR3 loop is CASSDLSTDTQYF. CDR3 sequence (DNA): TGTGCCAGCAGTGACCTCAGCACAGATACGCAGTATTTT.

This chain connects TRBV5-1 to TRBJ2-4; 14 bases are a match to TRBD2. CDR1 is SGHRS and CDR2 is YFSETQ in the germline V gene. The CDR3 totals 19 residues. The junction had 15 bases not matched to a gene; V was cut back by 4 bases and J by 6 bases. The CDR3 here is CASSQTSGRAESMGNIQYF. The CDR3 region has the DNA TGCGCCAGCAGCCAGACTAGCGGGAGGGCCGAGAGTATGGGAAACATTCAGTACTTC.

A single count supports this clonotype. The germline gene is not matched at one end of the junction; a read error may be the cause. The chain combines TRBV5-1 with TRBJ2-1; possible D gene TRBD2, 6 bases. Per the germline V gene, CDR1 is SGHRS and CDR2 is YFSETQ. The CDR3 totals 16 residues. CDR3 sequence reads: CASSLTVGDSYNGQFF. CDR3 sequence (DNA): TGCGCCAGCAGCTTGACCGTAGGGGACTCCTACAATGGGCAGTTCTTC.

The chain joins TRBV5-1 to TRBJ2-5; TRBD2 might be the D (6 bases). The CDR3 consists of 15 residues. Germline-derived CDR1 and CDR2 are SGHRS and YFSETQ. Trimming removed 0 bases from V and 5 bases from J, with 14 bases in between. The CDR3 DNA follows: TGCGCCAGCAGCTTGGCCCGGGGACTTGATGAGACCCAGTACTTC. It specifies CASSLARGLDETQYF.

This clonotype came up many times. The chain combines TRBV7-2 with TRBJ1-2, with D uncertain. The CDR3 totals 13 residues. The ends were cut back, 5 bases at V and 3 bases at J, with 10 bases in the middle. Germline V lookup: CDR1 SGHTA, CDR2 FQGNSA. Written as DNA, the CDR3 is TGTGCCAGCAGCCAAAACAGATACTATGGCTACACCTTC. It specifies CASSQNRYYGYTF.

The sample holds many counts of this clonotype. V usage is TRBV7-9 and J usage is TRBJ2-1; no firm D call. In germline, CDR1 is SEHNR, CDR2 FQNEAQ (reference sequence). CDR3 size: 12 residues. The CDR3: CVCESSYNEQFF. In nucleotides, the CDR3 is TGTGTTTGCGAAAGCTCCTACAATGAGCAGTTCTTC. The full variable domain, rest sourced from reference TRBV7-9 and TRBJ2-1, is DTGVSQNPRHKITKRGQNVTFRCDPISEHNRLYWYRQTLGQGPEFLTYFQNEAQLEKSRLLSDRFSAERPKGSFSTLEIQRTEQGDSAMYLCVCESSYNEQFFGPGTRLTVL.

The chain carries TRBV13 and TRBJ2-7; perhaps TRBD2 as D (6 bases). Per germline, CDR1 PRHDT and CDR2 FYEKMQ (reference sequence). This CDR3 comprises 14 residues. V lost 1 base and J 5 bases, leaving 12 bases between the germline ends. CDR3 sequence reads: CASSLVSREHEQYF. The CDR3, as DNA: TGTGCCAGCAGCTTAGTATCCCGGGAGCACGAGCAGTACTTC. Supplemented by reference TRBV13 and TRBJ2-7, the full variable domain reads AAGVIQSPRHLIKEKRETATLKCYPIPRHDTVYWYQQGPGQDPQFLISFYEKMQSDKGSIPDRFSAQQFSDYHSELNMSSLELGDSALYFCASSLVSREHEQYFGPGTRLTVT.

The gene calls are TRBV3-1 and TRBJ2-5, with TRBD2 identical over 7 bases. With V trimmed by 0 bases and J by 2 bases, 12 bases remained unmatched. The CDR3 is made up of 18 amino acids. From germline, CDR1 is LGHDT and CDR2 YNNKEL (reference sequence). CDR3 nucleotide sequence: TGTGCCAGCAGCCAAGAGATGGCCCGGGGGGTCGGACAAGAGACCCAGTACTTC. Its translation: CASSQEMARGVGQETQYF.